The 22 T cell receptor beta chains in this list originate from one sample, sequenced in a study of blood T cell repertoires in COVID-19. The table came from immunoSEQ multiplex PCR; TCRdb's copy has only in-frame clones and leaves some out. The table has approximately 210,000 clones, 84% seen once; the top ten hold 7.6%. Sequencing used peripheral blood. The receptor set was obtained from a woman between 45 and 65 years old with active or convalescent COVID-19.

The genes are TRBV5-1 and TRBJ1-2; 9 bases agree with TRBD1. The trim removed 5 bases at V and 3 bases at J, leaving 20 bases unmatched. In germline, CDR1 is SGHRS, CDR2 YFSETQ. The CDR3 runs 19 residues. The CDR3 region is CASRLAPGQGLPGDYGYTF. The CDR3 nucleotides are TGCGCCAGCAGACTCGCACCGGGACAGGGACTCCCTGGAGACTATGGCTACACCTTC. The whole variable domain, remainder taken from reference TRBV5-1 and TRBJ1-2, is KAGVTQTPRYLIKTRGQQVTLSCSPISGHRSVSWYQQTPGQGLQFLFEYFSETQRNKGNFPGRFSGRQFSNSRSEMNVSTLELGDSALYLCASRLAPGQGLPGDYGYTFGSGTRLTVV.

The chain uses TRBV28 and TRBJ1-4, with TRBD1 as a possible D gene (5 bases). V was shortened by 8 bases and J by 4 bases, with 20 bases between the two germline ends. Germline values: CDR1 MDHEN, CDR2 SYDVKM. The CDR3 length is 16 residues. CDR3 amino acids: CASSAAGSHGNEKLFF. CDR3 DNA: TGTGCCAGCTCCGCAGCAGGGTCGCATGGTAATGAAAAACTGTTTTTT.

The chain couples TRBV19 to TRBJ1-5, with 8 nucleotides matching TRBD1. V dropped 3 bases and J dropped 9; count of bases not matched to a gene: 10. This CDR3 contains 15 residues. CDR1 and CDR2 from the germline V gene are LNHDA and SQIVND (reference sequence). For the CDR3, the DNA is TGTGCCAGTAGTATTTCGACGGGACAGGTCATGCCCCAGCATTTT. Protein product: CASSISTGQVMPQHF.

This rearrangement joins TRBV27 to TRBJ2-1; D is uncertain. The CDR3 totals 13 residues. The ends were cut back, 3 bases at V and 4 bases at J, with 7 bases in the middle. Germline assignment: CDR1 MNHEY and CDR2 SMNVEV (reference sequence). Written as DNA, the CDR3 is TGTGCCAGCAGTTTCGTCAGTTACAATGAGCAGTTCTTC. Residues: CASSFVSYNEQFF.

This chain connects TRBV5-6 to TRBJ1-3; weak D call: TRBD1 (5 bases). V shed 0 bases and J shed 7 bases, with 17 bases lying between them. Germline-derived CDR1 and CDR2 are SGHDT and YYEEEE. The CDR3 is 16 residues long. The CDR3 DNA sequence: TGTGCCAGCAGCTTGGCTCAGGGTCTTGCGGTTAACACCATATATTTT. Protein sequence: CASSLAQGLAVNTIYF.

CDR3 in amino acids: CASSQGVRGTYGYTF. CDR3 DNA: TGTGCCAGCAGCCAAGGGGTCAGGGGAACCTATGGCTACACCTTC. The chain couples TRBV3-1 (or the pseudogene TRBV3-2) to TRBJ1-2, with a weak D call TRBD1 (6 bases). V lost 1 base to trimming and J lost 4 bases, with 13 bases between them. This CDR3 region has 15 residues. Germline assignment: CDR1 LGHDT and CDR2 YNNKEL (reference sequence).

The V and J genes are TRBV21-1 and TRBJ2-3; the table assigns TRBD2, which was not confirmed against the DNA. TRBV21-1 is a pseudogene. The CDR3 runs to 18 residues. The chain's CDR3 is CASSKVRWGLGRTDTQYF. The CDR3 DNA reads as TGTGCCAGCAGCAAAGTTCGGTGGGGACTGGGGCGCACAGATACGCAGTATTTT.

The rearrangement links TRBV7-3 to TRBJ1-2; D gene ambiguous. V was pared by 4 bases and J by 11 bases, with 11 bases between. The CDR3 has 11 amino acids. In germline, CDR1 is SGHTA, CDR2 FQGTGA. In DNA, the CDR3 is TGTGCCAGCAGCTCGGGTAGAGGGTACACCTTC. Translation: CASSSGRGYTF.

In its sample, this clone was seen once. The chain is built from TRBV19 and TRBJ1-2; D gene unclear. CDR3 length: 14 residues. CDR1 is LNHDA and CDR2 is SQIVND in the germline V gene (reference sequence). V lost 3 bases and J 8 bases, leaving 16 bases between the germline ends. The CDR3 nucleotides are TGTGCCAGTAGTATCGGGCGGGGTGTGGCGGGCTACACCTTC. Residues: CASSIGRGVAGYTF.

The chain uses TRBV28 and TRBJ2-7, with D tentatively TRBD2 (6 bases). CDR3 size: 11 residues. V was clipped by 4 bases and J by 6 bases, with 7 bases between them. Looked up from germline, CDR1 is MDHEN and CDR2 is SYDVKM. The CDR3 spells CASSWRGEQYV. The CDR3 region has the DNA TGTGCCAGCAGTTGGAGGGGCGAGCAGTACGTC.

This rearrangement joins TRBV10-3 to TRBJ2-3, with D unclear. CDR3 length: 15 amino acids. Between the trimmed V and J ends, which lost 2 bases and 1 base, there was a span of 10 bases. CDR1 and CDR2 from the germline V gene are ENHRY and SYGVKD. The CDR3 coding sequence is TGTGCCATCAGTGAGCCCAACATGGGCACAGATACGCAGTATTTT. Amino acids: CAISEPNMGTDTQYF.

This clone was recorded only once. The chain combines TRBV28 with TRBJ2-7; 9 positions match TRBD1. The V and J ends lost 7 bases and 4 bases, in that order; junction bases with no gene match: 11. The germline V gene encodes CDR1 MDHEN and CDR2 SYDVKM. This CDR3 is 15 amino acids long. Here the CDR3 reads CASTYPGQGRYEQYF. CDR3 DNA: TGTGCCAGCACATACCCGGGACAGGGACGTTACGAGCAGTACTTC.

CDR3 nucleotide sequence: TGTGCCAGTAGCAGGAGAGTGGTAGGGGGAATATCCTCCTTTAACTATGGCTACACCTTC. Amino acid sequence: CASSRRVVGGISSFNYGYTF. This chain connects TRBV19 to TRBJ1-2; tentatively, D is TRBD1 (6 bases). Trimming left V 6 bases short and J 1 base short, with 30 bases between. The germline V gene encodes CDR1 LNHDA and CDR2 SQIVND (reference sequence). The CDR3 is 20 residues long. Supplemented by reference TRBV19 and TRBJ1-2, the full variable domain reads DGGITQSPKYLFRKEGQNVTLSCEQNLNHDAMYWYRQDPGQGLRLIYYSQIVNDFQKGDIAEGYSVSREKKESFPLTVTSAQKNPTAFYLCASSRRVVGGISSFNYGYTFGSGTRLTVV.

This clone was detected only once. This chain joins TRBV24-1 and TRBJ1-1; D is uncertain. CDR1 and CDR2 from the germline V gene are KGHDR and SFDVKD. The CDR3 loop spans 12 amino acids. The ends were cut back, 7 bases at V and 8 bases at J, with 13 bases in the middle. Here the CDR3 DNA reads TGTGCCACCAGCGACTACGGAAAAGAAGCTTTCTTT. It is translated as CATSDYGKEAFF.

This chain joins TRBV2 and TRBJ1-6, with D perhaps TRBD1 (6 bases). The CDR3 runs to 15 residues. Trimming took 7 bases from V and 5 from J, leaving 15 bases between them. Germline V gene data show CDR1 as SNHLY and CDR2 as FYNNEI. The CDR3 nucleotides are TGTGCCAGCATCGTCGACAGGAACCATAATTCACCCCTCCACTTT. Residues: CASIVDRNHNSPLHF.

This sequence joins TRBV5-5 and TRBJ1-5, with D maybe TRBD1 (6 bases). This CDR3 is built from 14 residues. Looked up from germline, CDR1 is SGHKS and CDR2 is YYEKEE (reference sequence). Trimming left V 0 bases short and J 7 bases short, with 11 bases between. Here the CDR3 DNA reads TGTGCCAGCAGCTTGGGACAGGCTTCCCAGCCCCAGCATTTT. Protein product: CASSLGQASQPQHF.

The chain joins TRBV6-5 to TRBJ2-3, with D possibly being TRBD1 (6 bases). This CDR3 contains 13 residues. The germline V and J ends were trimmed by 0 bases and 9 bases, with 10 bases remaining between them. Germline lookup yields CDR1 MNHEY and CDR2 SVGAGI. CDR3 amino acids: CASSYSHRETQYF. As DNA, the CDR3 is TGTGCCAGCAGTTACTCTCACAGGGAGACGCAGTATTTT.

The V and J genes are TRBV29-1 and TRBJ1-1, with TRBD1 matching over 10 bases. This CDR3 has 12 amino acids. The germline V gene encodes CDR1 SQVTM and CDR2 ANQGSEA. The ends lost 8 bases at V and 3 bases at J; junction bases unmatched: 3. CDR3 coding DNA: TGCAGCATAGACAGGGGGCACACTGAAGCTTTCTTT. Its protein product is CSIDRGHTEAFF.

The chain links TRBV5-6 to TRBJ1-6; 8 positions match TRBD1. The CDR3 loop spans 17 amino acids. Looked up from germline, CDR1 is SGHDT and CDR2 is YYEEEE. V was clipped by 3 bases and J by 0 bases; unmatched bases: 5. The CDR3 coding sequence is TGTGCCAGCAGCTCACAGGGGGAGAGCTCCTATAATTCACCCCTCCACTTT. Protein sequence: CASSSQGESSYNSPLHF.

The chain carries TRBV10-1 and TRBJ1-2; D possibly corresponds to TRBD1 (5 bases). The CDR3 is 14 amino acids. V was shortened by 3 bases and J by 7 bases, with 15 bases between the two germline ends. Germline CDR1 WNHNN, CDR2 SYGVQD (reference sequence). CDR3 sequence: CASSDGTASRGYTF. The CDR3, as DNA: TGCGCCAGCAGTGATGGGACTGCTTCCCGTGGCTACACCTTC.

This rearrangement joins TRBV5-1 to TRBJ1-1; D is undetermined. This CDR3 spans 12 amino acids. V gave up 4 bases and J gave up 10 bases, with 14 bases separating them. The germline V gene has CDR1 SGHRS and CDR2 YFSETQ. CDR3 bases: TGCGCCAGCAGCGCCTACGGGGAGATAGCTTTCTTT. Its translation is CASSAYGEIAFF. Drawing the rest from reference TRBV5-1 and TRBJ1-1, the complete variable domain is KAGVTQTPRYLIKTRGQQVTLSCSPISGHRSVSWYQQTPGQGLQFLFEYFSETQRNKGNFPGRFSGRQFSNSRSEMNVSTLELGDSALYLCASSAYGEIAFFGQGTRLTVV.

This chain joins TRBV4-1 and TRBJ2-1; 10 bases are shared with TRBD2. This CDR3 has 17 residues. Germline V gene data show CDR1 as MGHRA and CDR2 as YSYEKL. The ends lost 0 bases at V and 9 bases at J; junction bases unmatched: 11. The CDR3 DNA is TGCGCCAGCAGCCAAGAAGGAGTAGCGGGAGGATTTAGTGAGCAGTTCTTC. It translates to CASSQEGVAGGFSEQFF.